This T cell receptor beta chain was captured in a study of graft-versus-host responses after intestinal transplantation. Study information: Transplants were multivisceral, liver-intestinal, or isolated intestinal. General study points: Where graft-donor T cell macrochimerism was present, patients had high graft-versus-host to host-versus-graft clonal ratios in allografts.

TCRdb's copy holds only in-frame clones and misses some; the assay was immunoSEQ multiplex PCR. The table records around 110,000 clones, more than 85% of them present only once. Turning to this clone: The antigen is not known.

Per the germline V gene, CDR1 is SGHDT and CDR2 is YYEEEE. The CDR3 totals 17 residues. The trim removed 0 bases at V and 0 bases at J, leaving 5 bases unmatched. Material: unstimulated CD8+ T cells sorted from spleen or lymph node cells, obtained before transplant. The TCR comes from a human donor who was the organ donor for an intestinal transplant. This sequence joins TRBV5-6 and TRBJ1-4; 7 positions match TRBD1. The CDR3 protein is CASSLANRGATNEKLFF. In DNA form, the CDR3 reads TGTGCCAGCAGCTTGGCAAACAGGGGCGCAACTAATGAAAAACTGTTTTTT.